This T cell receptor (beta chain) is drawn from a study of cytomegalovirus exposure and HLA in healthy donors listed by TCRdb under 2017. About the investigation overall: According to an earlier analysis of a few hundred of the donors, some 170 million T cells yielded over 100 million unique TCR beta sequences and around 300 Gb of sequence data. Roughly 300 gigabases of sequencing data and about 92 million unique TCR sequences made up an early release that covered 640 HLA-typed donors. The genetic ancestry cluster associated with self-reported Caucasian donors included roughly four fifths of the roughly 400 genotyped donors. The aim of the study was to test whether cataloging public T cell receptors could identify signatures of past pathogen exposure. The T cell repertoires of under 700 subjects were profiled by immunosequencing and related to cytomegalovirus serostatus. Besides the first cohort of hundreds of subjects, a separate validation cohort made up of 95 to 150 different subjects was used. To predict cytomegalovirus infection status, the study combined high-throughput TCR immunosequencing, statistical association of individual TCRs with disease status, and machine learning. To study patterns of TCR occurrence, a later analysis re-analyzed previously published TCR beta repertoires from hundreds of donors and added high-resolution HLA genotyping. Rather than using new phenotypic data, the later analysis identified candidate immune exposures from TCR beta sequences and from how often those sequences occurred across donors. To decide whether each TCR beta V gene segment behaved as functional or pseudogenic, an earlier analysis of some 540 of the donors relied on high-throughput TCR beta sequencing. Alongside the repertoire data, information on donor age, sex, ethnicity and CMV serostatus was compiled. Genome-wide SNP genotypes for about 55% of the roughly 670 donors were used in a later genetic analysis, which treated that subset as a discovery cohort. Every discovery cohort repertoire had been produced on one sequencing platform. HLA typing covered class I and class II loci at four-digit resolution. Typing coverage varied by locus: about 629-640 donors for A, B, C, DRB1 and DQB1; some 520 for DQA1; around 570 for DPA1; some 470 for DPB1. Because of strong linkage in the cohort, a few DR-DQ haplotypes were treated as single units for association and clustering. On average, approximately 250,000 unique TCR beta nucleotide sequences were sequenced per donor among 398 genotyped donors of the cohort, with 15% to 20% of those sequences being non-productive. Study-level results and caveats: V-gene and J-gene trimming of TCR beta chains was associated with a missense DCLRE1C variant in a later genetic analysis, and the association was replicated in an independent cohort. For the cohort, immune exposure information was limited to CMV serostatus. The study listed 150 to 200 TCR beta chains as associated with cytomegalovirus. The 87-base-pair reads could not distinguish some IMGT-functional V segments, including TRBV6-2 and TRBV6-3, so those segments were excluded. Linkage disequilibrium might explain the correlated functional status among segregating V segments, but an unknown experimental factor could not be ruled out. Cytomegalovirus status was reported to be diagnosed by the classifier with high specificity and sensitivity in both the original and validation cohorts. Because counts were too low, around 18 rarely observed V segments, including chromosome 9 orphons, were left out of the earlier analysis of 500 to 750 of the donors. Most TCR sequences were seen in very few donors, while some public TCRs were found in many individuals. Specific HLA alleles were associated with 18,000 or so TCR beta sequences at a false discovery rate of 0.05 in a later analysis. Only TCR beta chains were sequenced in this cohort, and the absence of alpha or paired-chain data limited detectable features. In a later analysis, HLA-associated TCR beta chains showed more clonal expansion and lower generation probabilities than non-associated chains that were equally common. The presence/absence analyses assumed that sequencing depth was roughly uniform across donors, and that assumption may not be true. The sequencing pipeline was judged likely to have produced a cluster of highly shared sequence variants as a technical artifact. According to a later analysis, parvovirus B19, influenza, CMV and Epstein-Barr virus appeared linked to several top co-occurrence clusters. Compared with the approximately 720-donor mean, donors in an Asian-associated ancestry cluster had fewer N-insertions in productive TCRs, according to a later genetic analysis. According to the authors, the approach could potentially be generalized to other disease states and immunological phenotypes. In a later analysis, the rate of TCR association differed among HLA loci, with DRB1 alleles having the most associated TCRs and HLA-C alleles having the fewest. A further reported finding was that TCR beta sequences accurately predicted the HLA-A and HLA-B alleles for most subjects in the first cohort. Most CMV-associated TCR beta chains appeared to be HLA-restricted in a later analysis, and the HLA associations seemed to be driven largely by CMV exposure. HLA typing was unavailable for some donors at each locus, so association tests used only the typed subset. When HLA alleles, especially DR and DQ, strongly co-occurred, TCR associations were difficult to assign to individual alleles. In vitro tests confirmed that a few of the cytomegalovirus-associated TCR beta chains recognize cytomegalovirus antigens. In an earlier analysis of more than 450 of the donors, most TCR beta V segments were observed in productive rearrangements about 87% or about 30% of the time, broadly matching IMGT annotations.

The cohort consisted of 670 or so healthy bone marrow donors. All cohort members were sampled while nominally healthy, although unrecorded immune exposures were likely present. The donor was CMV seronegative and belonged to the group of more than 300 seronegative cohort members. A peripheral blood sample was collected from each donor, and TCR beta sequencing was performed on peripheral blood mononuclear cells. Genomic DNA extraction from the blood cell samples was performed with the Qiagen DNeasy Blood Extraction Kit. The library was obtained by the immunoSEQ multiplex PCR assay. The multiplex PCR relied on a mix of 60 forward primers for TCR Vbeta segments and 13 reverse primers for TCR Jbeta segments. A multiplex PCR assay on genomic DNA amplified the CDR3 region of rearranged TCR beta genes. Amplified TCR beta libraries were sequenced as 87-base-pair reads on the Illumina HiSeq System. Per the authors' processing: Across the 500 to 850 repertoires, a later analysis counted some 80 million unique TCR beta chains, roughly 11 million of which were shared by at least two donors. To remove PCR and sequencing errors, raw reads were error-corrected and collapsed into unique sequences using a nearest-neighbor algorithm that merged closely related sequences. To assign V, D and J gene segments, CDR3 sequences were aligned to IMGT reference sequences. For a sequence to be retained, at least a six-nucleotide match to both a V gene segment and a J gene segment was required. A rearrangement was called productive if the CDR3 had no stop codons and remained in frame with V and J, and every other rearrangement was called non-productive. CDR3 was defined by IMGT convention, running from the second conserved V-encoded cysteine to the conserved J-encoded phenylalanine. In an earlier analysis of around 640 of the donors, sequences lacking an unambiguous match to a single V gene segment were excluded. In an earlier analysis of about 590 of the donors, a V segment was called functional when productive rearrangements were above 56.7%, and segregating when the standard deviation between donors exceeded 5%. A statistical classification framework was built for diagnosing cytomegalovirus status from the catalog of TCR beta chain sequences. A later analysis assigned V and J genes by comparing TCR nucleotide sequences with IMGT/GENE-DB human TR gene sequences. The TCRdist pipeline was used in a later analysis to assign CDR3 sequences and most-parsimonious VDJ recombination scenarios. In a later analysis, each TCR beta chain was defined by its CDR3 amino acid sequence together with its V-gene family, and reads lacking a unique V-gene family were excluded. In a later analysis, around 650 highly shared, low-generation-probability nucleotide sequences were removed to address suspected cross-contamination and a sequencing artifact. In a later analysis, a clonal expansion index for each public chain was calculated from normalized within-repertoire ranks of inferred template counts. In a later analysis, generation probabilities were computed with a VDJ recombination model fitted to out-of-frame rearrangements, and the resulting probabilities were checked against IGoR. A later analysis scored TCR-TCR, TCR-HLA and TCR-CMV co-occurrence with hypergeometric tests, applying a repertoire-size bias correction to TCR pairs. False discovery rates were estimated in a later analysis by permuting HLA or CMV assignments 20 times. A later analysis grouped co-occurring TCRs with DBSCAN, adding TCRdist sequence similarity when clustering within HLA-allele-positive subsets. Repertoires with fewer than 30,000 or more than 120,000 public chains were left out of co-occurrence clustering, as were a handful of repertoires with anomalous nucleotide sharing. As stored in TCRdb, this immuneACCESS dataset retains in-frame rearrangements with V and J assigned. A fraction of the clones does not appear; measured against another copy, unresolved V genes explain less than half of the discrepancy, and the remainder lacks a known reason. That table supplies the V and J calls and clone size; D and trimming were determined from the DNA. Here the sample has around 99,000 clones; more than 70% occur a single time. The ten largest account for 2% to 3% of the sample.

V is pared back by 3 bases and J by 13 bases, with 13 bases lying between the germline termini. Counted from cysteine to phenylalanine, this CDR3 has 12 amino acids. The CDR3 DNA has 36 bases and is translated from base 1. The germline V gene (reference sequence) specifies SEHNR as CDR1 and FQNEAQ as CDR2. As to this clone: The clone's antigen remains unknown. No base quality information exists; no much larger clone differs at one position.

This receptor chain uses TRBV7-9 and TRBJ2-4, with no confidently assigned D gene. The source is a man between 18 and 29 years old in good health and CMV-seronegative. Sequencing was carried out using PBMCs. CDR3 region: CASSFGSPGQYF. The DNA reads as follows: TGTGCCAGCAGCTTCGGCAGCCCAGGACAGTACTTC.